Listed below are T cell receptor beta chains from one sample, sequenced in a study of control samples from healthy donors and cancer patients. Generated by immunoSEQ multiplex PCR, the TCRdb table keeps only in-frame clones and is missing some. Of about 82,000 clones listed, roughly 94% were seen once; the top ten hold around 5%. What was sequenced was blood. These receptor sequences come from a woman under 30 in good health. CDR3s include the opening cysteine and the closing phenylalanine or tryptophan. The order of the fields is clone size, D gene, J gene, V gene, CDR3 DNA, CDR3 protein. A D gene is named only where the DNA matches it firmly. Rows may omit the clone size; those that give it use once, few, many or a size class.

clone_size: NA; d_call: TRBD1; j_call: TRBJ1-2; v_call: TRBV6-1; cdr3_nt: TGTGCCAGCAGTGAGGCCCCAGGGGGGTCTTCCTATGGCTACACCTTC; cdr3_aa: CASSEAPGGSSYGYTF
clone_size: NA; d_call: NA; j_call: TRBJ1-5; v_call: TRBV2; cdr3_nt: TGTGCCAGCACCTTAACAAATAGCAATCAGCCCCAGCATTTT; cdr3_aa: CASTLTNSNQPQHF
clone_size: NA; d_call: NA; j_call: TRBJ2-1; v_call: TRBV7-3; cdr3_nt: TGTGCCAGCAGCTTACTCACAGGTGGAGAGCAGTTCTTC; cdr3_aa: CASSLLTGGEQFF
clone_size: NA; d_call: NA; j_call: TRBJ2-3; v_call: TRBV20-1; cdr3_nt: TGCAGTGCTAGTTTGCAAGATACGCAGTATTTT; cdr3_aa: CSASLQDTQYF
clone_size: NA; d_call: NA; j_call: TRBJ1-2; v_call: TRBV5-4; cdr3_nt: TGTGCCAGCAGCTTGGTACCGCCTTACTATGGCTACACCTTC; cdr3_aa: CASSLVPPYYGYTF
clone_size: NA; d_call: NA; j_call: TRBJ2-3; v_call: TRBV4-3; cdr3_nt: TGCGCCAGCAGCCAAGAAAGGGGACTCAGCGCTAGCACAGATACGCAGTATTTT; cdr3_aa: CASSQERGLSASTDTQYF
clone_size: large; d_call: NA; j_call: TRBJ1-4; v_call: TRBV5-1; cdr3_nt: TGCGCCAGCAGCTCCGGACATCCTAATGAAAAACTGTTTTTT; cdr3_aa: CASSSGHPNEKLFF
clone_size: NA; d_call: TRBD2; j_call: TRBJ2-5; v_call: TRBV14; cdr3_nt: TGTGCCAGCAGCCAAGAAGAACTAGCGGGGGGGCCGCAGGAGACCCAGTACTTC; cdr3_aa: CASSQEELAGGPQETQYF
clone_size: NA; d_call: NA; j_call: TRBJ2-6; v_call: TRBV7-9; cdr3_nt: TGTGCCAGCAGTACCAAACAGGGCGCTGGGGCCAACGTCCTGACTTTC; cdr3_aa: CASSTKQGAGANVLTF
clone_size: NA; d_call: NA; j_call: TRBJ1-2; v_call: TRBV27; cdr3_nt: TGTGCCAGCAGTTTATTGGGGGAGGAAGGGTCTAAGGGCTACACCTTC; cdr3_aa: CASSLLGEEGSKGYTF
clone_size: NA; d_call: TRBD1; j_call: TRBJ1-3; v_call: TRBV9; cdr3_nt: TGTGCCAGCAGCCGGACAGGGGTTACTGGAAACACCATATATTTT; cdr3_aa: CASSRTGVTGNTIYF
clone_size: NA; d_call: TRBD1; j_call: TRBJ1-5; v_call: TRBV29-1; cdr3_nt: TGCAGCGTGGGACAGGGGGAGGATCAGCCCCAGCATTTT; cdr3_aa: CSVGQGEDQPQHF
clone_size: NA; d_call: NA; j_call: TRBJ1-5; v_call: TRBV19; cdr3_nt: TGTGCCAGTAGTATCCGTGGGGGGGGAGATCAGCCCCAGCATTTT; cdr3_aa: CASSIRGGGDQPQHF
clone_size: NA; d_call: NA; j_call: TRBJ1-3; v_call: TRBV27; cdr3_nt: TGTGCCAGCAGTTTATCTGGCAGCGGCCCGGCGGTCTCTGGAAACACCATATATTTT; cdr3_aa: CASSLSGSGPAVSGNTIYF
clone_size: NA; d_call: TRBD2; j_call: TRBJ2-5; v_call: TRBV7-2; cdr3_nt: TGTGCCAGCAGCAACATAGGGGCGGGGGGAGAGACCCAGTACTTC; cdr3_aa: CASSNIGAGGETQYF